These 17 T cell receptor beta chains came from one sample sequenced in a study of PD-L1 blockade in urothelial cancer. Measured with immunoSEQ multiplex PCR; TCRdb has only the in-frame clones, and not every one. The sample has around 130,000 clones, roughly 80% seen once. Time point of the sample: pretreatment peripheral blood. The material sequenced was PBMCs, taken around atezolizumab (anti-PD-L1) treatment. The receptors come from a man between 45 and 60 years old with urothelial cancer.

The V and J genes are TRBV9 and TRBJ2-7; TRBD2 matches at 8 bases. This CDR3 comprises 14 residues. V was clipped by 3 bases and J by 3 bases; unmatched bases: 5. Germline loops: CDR1 SGDLS, CDR2 YYNGEE. As DNA, the CDR3 is TGTGCCAGCAGCGCCAGGAGCGGGGGCTACGAGCAGTACTTC. Protein product: CASSARSGGYEQYF.

In its sample, this clone was seen once. The chain has TRBV5-4 and TRBJ2-1, with TRBD2 identical over 8 bases. Germline CDR1 reads SGHNT; CDR2 reads YYREEE (reference sequence). This CDR3 has 15 residues. V was pared by 1 base and J by 5 bases, with 5 bases of the junction left unmatched. The CDR3 sequence is CASSLWLAGNNEQFF. CDR3 bases: TGTGCCAGCAGCTTGTGGTTAGCGGGAAACAATGAGCAGTTCTTC.

The chain employs TRBV19 and TRBJ1-2, with D perhaps TRBD1 (6 bases). CDR3 length equals 13 residues. V was clipped by 6 bases and J by 4 bases, with 12 bases between them. Germline loops: CDR1 LNHDA, CDR2 SQIVND (reference sequence). As DNA, the CDR3 is TGTGCCAGTAGAATCGGACAGCGCTATGGCTACACCTTC. As protein: CASRIGQRYGYTF.

This clone counts as medium-sized. The genes are TRBV2 and TRBJ1-2; TRBD1 matches at 11 bases. CDR1 and CDR2 (germline): SNHLY, FYNNEI. The CDR3 is 11 residues long. The CDR3, as DNA: TGTGCGGACAGGGGGCGAGGGGGCTACACCTTC. This codes for CADRGRGGYTF.

This chain joins TRBV28 and TRBJ2-7; D might be TRBD1 (6 bases). The CDR3 consists of 13 residues. The germline CDR1 and CDR2 sequences are MDHEN and SYDVKM. Deletions cut 6 bases from V and 2 bases from J, with 11 bases between. CDR3 in amino acids: CASRYRDPYEQYF. The CDR3, as DNA: TGTGCCAGCAGGTACAGGGATCCCTACGAGCAGTACTTC.

The rearrangement joins TRBV30 to TRBJ2-3; 8 bases fit TRBD1. The junction had 10 bases not matched to a gene; V was cut back by 4 bases and J by 4 bases. Germline V gives CDR1 GTSNPN, CDR2 SVGIG (reference sequence). This CDR3 has 15 amino acids. The CDR3 region is CAWKDRAGRSDTQYF. The CDR3 coding sequence is TGTGCCTGGAAGGACAGGGCGGGTAGATCAGATACGCAGTATTTT.

The chain uses TRBV7-3 and TRBJ2-2; 8 nucleotides agree with TRBD1. Per the germline V gene, CDR1 is SGHTA and CDR2 is FQGTGA. V lost 0 bases and J lost 6; bases outside the gene matches: 3. The length of the CDR3 is 15 residues. This chain's CDR3 is CASSLTTGVAGELFF. Written as DNA, the CDR3 is TGTGCCAGCAGCTTAACGACAGGGGTGGCCGGGGAGCTGTTTTTT.

The rearrangement uses TRBV4-1 and TRBJ2-7; 8 bases are shared with TRBD2. This CDR3 is 15 amino acids long. Germline V gene data show CDR1 as MGHRA and CDR2 as YSYEKL. The J segment lost 6 bases and the V segment lost 1 base, leaving 8 bases of the junction unmatched. CDR3 sequence (DNA): TGCGCCAGCAGCCAAGCGGGGGGGGGAAATGGCGAGCAGTACTTC. It encodes CASSQAGGGNGEQYF.

This clone was observed once. The chain carries TRBV30 and TRBJ2-3; no clear D gene. Germline CDR1 GTSNPN, CDR2 SVGIG (reference sequence). V lost 3 bases and J lost 0, with 4 bases in between. The CDR3 runs 12 residues. CDR3 in DNA: TGTGCCTGGAGCGGGAGCACAGATACGCAGTATTTT. Translation gives CAWSGSTDTQYF.

As regards this clone: At one of its ends the junction is not consistent with the germline gene, which may arise from a read error. The chain carries TRBV7-2 and TRBJ2-3; 16 bases agree with TRBD2. The CDR3 is 13 amino acids. CDR1 is SGHTA and CDR2 is FQGNSA in the germline V gene. The CDR3 reads CASSSTGTSGRDF. CDR3 in DNA: TGTGCCAGCAGCTCGACCGGGACTAGCGGGAGGGATTTT.

This rearrangement joins TRBV28 to TRBJ1-2; D possibly corresponds to TRBD1 (5 bases). Germline V lookup: CDR1 MDHEN, CDR2 SYDVKM. V lost 3 bases and J lost 4, with 9 bases in between. The CDR3 sequence is 13 residues long. The CDR3 DNA reads as TGTGCCAGCAGTTTCGACAGCGTCTATGGCTACACCTTC. Translated: CASSFDSVYGYTF.

This clone has just one count. The chain employs TRBV28 and TRBJ1-5, with D possibly matching TRBD1 (5 bases). The CDR3 has 15 amino acids. Looked up from germline, CDR1 is MDHEN and CDR2 is SYDVKM. V was pared by 5 bases and J by 3 bases, with 14 bases between. The CDR3 DNA sequence: TGTGCCAGCAGTAAACAGGTTTGGGACAATCAGCCCCAGCATTTT. Protein: CASSKQVWDNQPQHF.

This CDR3 reads CASSSQGLAGIEQYF. For the CDR3, the DNA is TGTGCCAGCAGTTCCCAAGGACTAGCGGGTATTGAGCAGTACTTC. The chain combines TRBV27 with TRBJ2-7; the match to TRBD2 covers 11 bases. Trimming took 4 bases from V and 7 from J; bases not matched to a gene: 9. Germline-derived CDR1 and CDR2 are MNHEY and SMNVEV (reference sequence). The CDR3 is made up of 15 amino acids.

There are a few counts of this clone. The chain combines TRBV6-5 with TRBJ1-6, with 7 positions matching TRBD1. V was clipped by 4 bases and J by 10 bases; unmatched bases: 7. Germline values: CDR1 MNHEY, CDR2 SVGAGI. This CDR3 is built from 14 residues. The CDR3 spells CASSWGQYRSPLHF. Here the CDR3 DNA reads TGTGCCAGCAGTTGGGGACAGTACCGCTCACCCCTCCACTTT.

This clone showed up just once. J is TRBJ1-1 and V is TRBV30; TRBD1 might be the D (5 bases). The CDR3 runs to 14 residues. With 0 bases removed from V and 1 base from J, the gap between germline ends came to 9 bases. CDR1 GTSNPN and CDR2 SVGIG come from the germline V gene (reference sequence). DNA for the CDR3: TGTGCCTGGAGTGTCCGTAGGGGGAACACTGAAGCTTTCTTT. Its translation is CAWSVRRGNTEAFF.

J is TRBJ1-6 and V is TRBV11-2; 7 nucleotides match TRBD1. Germline V gene lookup returns CDR1 SGHAT and CDR2 FQNNGV. The CDR3 sequence is 13 residues long. V dropped 5 bases and J dropped 9; count of bases not matched to a gene: 4. CDR3 DNA sequence: TGTGCCAGCAGCATCGGACAGGTTTCACCCCTCCACTTT. Its translation: CASSIGQVSPLHF.

A single count supports this clone. This rearrangement joins TRBV5-1 to TRBJ2-7; 11 bases map to TRBD2. The CDR3 has 16 residues. J lost 3 bases, V lost 0 bases, and 5 bases had no gene match. From germline, CDR1 is SGHRS and CDR2 YFSETQ. The CDR3 coding sequence is TGCGCCAGCAGCTTGGAAGGGACTAGCGGCTACTACGAGCAGTACTTC. Its translation: CASSLEGTSGYYEQYF.